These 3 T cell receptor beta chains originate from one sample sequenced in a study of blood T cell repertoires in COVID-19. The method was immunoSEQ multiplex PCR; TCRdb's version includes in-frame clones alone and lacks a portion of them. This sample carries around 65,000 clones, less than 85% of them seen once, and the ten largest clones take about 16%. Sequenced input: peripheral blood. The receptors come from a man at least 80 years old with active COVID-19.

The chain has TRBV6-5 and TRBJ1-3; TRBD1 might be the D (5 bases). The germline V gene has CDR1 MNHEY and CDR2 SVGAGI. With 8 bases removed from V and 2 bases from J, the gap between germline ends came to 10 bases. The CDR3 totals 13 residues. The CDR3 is CASLLGPGNTIYF. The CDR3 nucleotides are TGTGCCAGCCTTCTGGGGCCTGGAAACACCATATATTTT.

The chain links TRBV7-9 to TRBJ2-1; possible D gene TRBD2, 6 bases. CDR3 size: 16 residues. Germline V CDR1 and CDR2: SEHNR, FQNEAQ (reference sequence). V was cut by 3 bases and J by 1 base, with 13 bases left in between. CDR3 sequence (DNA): TGTGCCAGCAGCTTGGAGGGGAGCGGGTCCTACAATGAGCAGTTCTTC. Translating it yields CASSLEGSGSYNEQFF.

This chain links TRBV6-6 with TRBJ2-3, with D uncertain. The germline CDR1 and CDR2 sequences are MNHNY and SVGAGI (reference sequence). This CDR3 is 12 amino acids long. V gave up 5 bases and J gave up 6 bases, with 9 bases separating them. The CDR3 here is CASSHMRDTQYF. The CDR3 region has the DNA TGTGCCAGCAGTCACATGCGGGATACGCAGTATTTT.